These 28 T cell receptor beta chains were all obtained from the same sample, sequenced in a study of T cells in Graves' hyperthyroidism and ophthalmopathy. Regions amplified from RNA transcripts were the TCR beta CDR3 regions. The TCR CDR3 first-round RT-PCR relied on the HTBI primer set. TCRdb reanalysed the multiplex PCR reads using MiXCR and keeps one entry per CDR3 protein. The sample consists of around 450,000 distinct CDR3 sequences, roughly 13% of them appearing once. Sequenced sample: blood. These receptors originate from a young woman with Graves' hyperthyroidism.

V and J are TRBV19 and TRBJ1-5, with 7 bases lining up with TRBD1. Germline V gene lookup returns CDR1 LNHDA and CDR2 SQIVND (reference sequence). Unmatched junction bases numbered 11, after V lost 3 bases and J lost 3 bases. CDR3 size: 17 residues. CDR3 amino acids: CASSIRGIGTVNQPQHF. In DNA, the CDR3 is TGTGCCAGTAGTATTAGGGGAATAGGGACAGTCAATCAGCCCCAGCATTTT.

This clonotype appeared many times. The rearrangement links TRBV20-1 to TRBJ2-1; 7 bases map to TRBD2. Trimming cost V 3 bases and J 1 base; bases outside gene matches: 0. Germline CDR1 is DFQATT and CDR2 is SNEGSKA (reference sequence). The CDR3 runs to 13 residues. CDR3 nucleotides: TGCAGTGCTAGCGGGAGGTCCTACAATGAGCAGTTCTTC. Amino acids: CSASGRSYNEQFF.

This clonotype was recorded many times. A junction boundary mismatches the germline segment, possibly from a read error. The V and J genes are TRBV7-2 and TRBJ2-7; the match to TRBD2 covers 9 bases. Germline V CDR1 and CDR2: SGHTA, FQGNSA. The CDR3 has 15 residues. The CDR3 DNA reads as TGTCCCAGCAGCTTAGGGCGGGAGGGGATCTACGAGCAGTACTTC. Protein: CPSSLGREGIYEQYF.

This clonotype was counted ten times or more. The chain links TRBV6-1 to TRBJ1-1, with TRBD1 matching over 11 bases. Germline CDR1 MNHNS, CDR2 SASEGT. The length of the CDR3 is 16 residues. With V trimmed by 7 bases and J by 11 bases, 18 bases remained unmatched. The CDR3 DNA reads TGTGCCAGCATCCTTTCAGGGACAGGGGGGCTGGGTAGGGCTTTCTTT. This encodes CASILSGTGGLGRAFF.

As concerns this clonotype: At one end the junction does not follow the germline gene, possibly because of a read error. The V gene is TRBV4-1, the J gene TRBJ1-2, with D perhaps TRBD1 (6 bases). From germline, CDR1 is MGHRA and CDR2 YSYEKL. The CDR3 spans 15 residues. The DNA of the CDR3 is TGCGCCAGCAACCAAGGGGGGGCTCGCTACTATGGCTACACCTTC. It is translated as CASNQGGARYYGYTF.

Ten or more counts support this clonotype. The CDR3: CASSLWPGYQETQYF. The CDR3 DNA reads TGTGCCAGCAGTTTATGGCCGGGGTACCAAGAGACCCAGTACTTC. The chain recombines TRBV27 with TRBJ2-5; D may be TRBD2 (5 bases). This CDR3 is 15 amino acids long. Trimming shortened V by 1 base and J by 0 bases, and 9 bases separated the two germline ends. Germline V gives CDR1 MNHEY, CDR2 SMNVEV (reference sequence).

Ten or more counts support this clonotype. CDR3 nucleotides: TGTGCCAGCAGCATAACTAGCGGCTTGCGGACCTACAATGAGCAGTTCTTC. This codes for CASSITSGLRTYNEQFF. The V gene is TRBV11-2, the J gene TRBJ2-1, with 8 bases identical to TRBD2. The V gene's germline CDR1 is SGHAT and CDR2 FQNNGV. V shed 5 bases, J shed 2 bases, and the junction held 11 bases outside the gene matches. This CDR3 spans 17 amino acids.

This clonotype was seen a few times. In nucleotides, the CDR3 is TGCAGCGGACTTAAGGAGGGAAACACCATATATTTT. This gives the protein CSGLKEGNTIYF. This chain uses TRBV29-1 with TRBJ1-3; D not resolved. The CDR3 has 12 residues. Germline V gives CDR1 SQVTM, CDR2 ANQGSEA. V lost 7 bases, J lost 4 bases, and 11 bases lay in between.

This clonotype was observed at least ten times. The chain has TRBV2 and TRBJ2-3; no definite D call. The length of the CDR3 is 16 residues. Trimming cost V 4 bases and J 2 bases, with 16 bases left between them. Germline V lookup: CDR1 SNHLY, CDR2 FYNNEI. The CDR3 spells CASSVSPKPITDTQYF. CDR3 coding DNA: TGTGCCAGCAGTGTATCCCCCAAACCGATCACAGATACGCAGTATTTT.

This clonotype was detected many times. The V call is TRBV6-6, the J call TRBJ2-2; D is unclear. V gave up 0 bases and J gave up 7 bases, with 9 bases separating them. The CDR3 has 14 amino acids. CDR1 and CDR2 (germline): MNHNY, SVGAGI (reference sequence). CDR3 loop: CASSYSGYGGELFF. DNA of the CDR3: TGTGCCAGCAGTTACTCGGGGTACGGCGGGGAGCTGTTTTTT.

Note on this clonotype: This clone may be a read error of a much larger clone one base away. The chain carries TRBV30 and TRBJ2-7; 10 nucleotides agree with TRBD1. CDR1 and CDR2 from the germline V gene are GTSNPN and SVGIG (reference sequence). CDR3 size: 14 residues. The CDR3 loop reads CDWTQDRGYHEQYF. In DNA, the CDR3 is TGTGACTGGACCCAGGACAGGGGGTACCACGAGCAGTACTTC.

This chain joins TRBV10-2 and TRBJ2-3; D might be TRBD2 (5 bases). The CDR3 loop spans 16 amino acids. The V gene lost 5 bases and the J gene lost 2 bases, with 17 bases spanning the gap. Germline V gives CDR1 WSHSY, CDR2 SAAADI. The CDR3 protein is CASSRLPGGLTDTQYF. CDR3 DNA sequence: TGCGCCAGCAGTAGACTACCCGGAGGCCTCACAGATACGCAGTATTTT.

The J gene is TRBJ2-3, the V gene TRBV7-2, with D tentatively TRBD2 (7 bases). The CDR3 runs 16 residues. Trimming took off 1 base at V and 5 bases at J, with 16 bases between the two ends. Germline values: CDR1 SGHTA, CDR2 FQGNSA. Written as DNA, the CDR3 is TGTGCCAGCAGCTTAGAGGGGGGGGGCGTTGGAGATACGCAGTATTTT. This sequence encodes CASSLEGGGVGDTQYF.

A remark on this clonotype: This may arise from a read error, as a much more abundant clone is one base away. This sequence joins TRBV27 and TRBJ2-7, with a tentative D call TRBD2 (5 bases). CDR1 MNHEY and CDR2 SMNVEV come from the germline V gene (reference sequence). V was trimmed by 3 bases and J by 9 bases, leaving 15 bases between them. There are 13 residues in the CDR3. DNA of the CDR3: TGTGCCAGCAGTTTTAGCGAGGGTGACGGGCAGTACTTC. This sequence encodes CASSFSEGDGQYF.

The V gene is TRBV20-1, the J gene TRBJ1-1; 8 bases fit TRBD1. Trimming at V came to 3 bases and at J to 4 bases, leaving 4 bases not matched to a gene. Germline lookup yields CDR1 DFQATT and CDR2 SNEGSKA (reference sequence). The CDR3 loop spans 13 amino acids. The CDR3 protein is CSASGRGPTEAFF. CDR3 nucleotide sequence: TGCAGTGCTAGCGGCAGGGGGCCCACTGAAGCTTTCTTT.

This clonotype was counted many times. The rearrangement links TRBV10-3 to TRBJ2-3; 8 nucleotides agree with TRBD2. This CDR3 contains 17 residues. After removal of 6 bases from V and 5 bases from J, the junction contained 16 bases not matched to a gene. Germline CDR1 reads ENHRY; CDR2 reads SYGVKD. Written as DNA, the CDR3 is TGTGCCATCAGCACCCCGGGTGGTAGCGGGATGGGAGATACGCAGTATTTT. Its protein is CAISTPGGSGMGDTQYF.

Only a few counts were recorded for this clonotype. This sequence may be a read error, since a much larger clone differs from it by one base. The CDR3 bases are TGCAGTGCTAGTCGTCTCGCGGGAGAGATGTACGAGCAGTACTTC. Amino acid sequence: CSASRLAGEMYEQYF. J is TRBJ2-7 and V is TRBV20-1; 7 bases line up with TRBD2. Trimming removed 3 bases from V and 4 bases from J; junction bases left unmatched: 12. The CDR3 length is 15 residues. The V gene's germline CDR1 is DFQATT and CDR2 SNEGSKA (reference sequence).

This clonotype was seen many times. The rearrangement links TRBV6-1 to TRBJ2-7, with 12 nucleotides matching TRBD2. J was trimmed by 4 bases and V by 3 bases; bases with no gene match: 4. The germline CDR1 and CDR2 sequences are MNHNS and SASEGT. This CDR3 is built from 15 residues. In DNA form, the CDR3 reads TGTGCCAGCAGTGAGGCGACTAGCGGGAGTTACGAGCAGTACTTC. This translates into CASSEATSGSYEQYF.

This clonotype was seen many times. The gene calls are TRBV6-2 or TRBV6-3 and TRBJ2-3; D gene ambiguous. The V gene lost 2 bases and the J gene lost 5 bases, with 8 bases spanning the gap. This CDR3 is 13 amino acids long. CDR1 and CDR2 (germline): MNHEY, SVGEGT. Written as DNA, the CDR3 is TGTGCCAGCAGTTACGTTGCAGAAGATACGCAGTATTTT. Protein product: CASSYVAEDTQYF.

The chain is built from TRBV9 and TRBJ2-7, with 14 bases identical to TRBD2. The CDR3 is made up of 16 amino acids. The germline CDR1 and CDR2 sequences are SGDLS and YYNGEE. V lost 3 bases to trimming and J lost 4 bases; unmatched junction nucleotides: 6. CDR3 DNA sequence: TGTGCCAGCAGCGCAGGGACTAGCGGGAGACCATACGAGCAGTACTTC. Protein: CASSAGTSGRPYEQYF.

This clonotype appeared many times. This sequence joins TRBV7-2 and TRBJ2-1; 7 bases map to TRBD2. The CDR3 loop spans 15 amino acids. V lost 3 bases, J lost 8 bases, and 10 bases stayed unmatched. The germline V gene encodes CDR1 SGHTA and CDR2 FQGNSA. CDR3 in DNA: TGTGCCAGCAGCTTGAGGGAGGGCCAGTCCCATGAGCAGTTCTTC. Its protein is CASSLREGQSHEQFF.

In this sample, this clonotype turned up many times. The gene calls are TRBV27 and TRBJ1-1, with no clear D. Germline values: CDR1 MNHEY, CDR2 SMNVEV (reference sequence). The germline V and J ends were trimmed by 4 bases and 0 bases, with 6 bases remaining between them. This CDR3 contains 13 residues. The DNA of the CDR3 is TGTGCCAGCAGTTATACAGTGAACACTGAAGCTTTCTTT. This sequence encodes CASSYTVNTEAFF.

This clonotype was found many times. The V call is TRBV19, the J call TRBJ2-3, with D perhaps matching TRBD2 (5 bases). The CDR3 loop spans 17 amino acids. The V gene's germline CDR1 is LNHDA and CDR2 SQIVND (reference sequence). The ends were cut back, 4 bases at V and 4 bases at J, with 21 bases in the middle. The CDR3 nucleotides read TGTGCCAGTAGTACCGCCAGTTGGTCGAGAGGGTCAGATACGCAGTATTTT. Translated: CASSTASWSRGSDTQYF.

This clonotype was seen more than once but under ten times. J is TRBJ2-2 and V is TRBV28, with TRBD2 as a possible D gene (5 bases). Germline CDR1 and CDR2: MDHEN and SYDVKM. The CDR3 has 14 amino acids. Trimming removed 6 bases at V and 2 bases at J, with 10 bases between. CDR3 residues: CASRPTGNTGELFF. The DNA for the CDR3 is TGTGCCAGCAGGCCGACGGGAAACACCGGGGAGCTGTTTTTT.

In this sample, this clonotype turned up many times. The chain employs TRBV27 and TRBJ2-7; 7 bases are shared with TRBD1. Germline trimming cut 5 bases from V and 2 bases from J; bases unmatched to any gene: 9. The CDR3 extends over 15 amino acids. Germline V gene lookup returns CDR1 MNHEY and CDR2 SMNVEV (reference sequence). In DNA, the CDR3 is TGTGCCAGCAGTCCCCGGGACAGCGTACCCTACGAGCAGTACTTC. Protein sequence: CASSPRDSVPYEQYF.

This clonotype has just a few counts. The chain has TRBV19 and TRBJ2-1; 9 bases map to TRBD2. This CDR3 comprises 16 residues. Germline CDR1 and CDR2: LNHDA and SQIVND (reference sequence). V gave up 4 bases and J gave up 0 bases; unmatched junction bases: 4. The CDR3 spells CASSSISGSSYNEQFF. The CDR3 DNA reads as TGTGCCAGTAGTAGCATTAGCGGGAGCTCCTACAATGAGCAGTTCTTC.

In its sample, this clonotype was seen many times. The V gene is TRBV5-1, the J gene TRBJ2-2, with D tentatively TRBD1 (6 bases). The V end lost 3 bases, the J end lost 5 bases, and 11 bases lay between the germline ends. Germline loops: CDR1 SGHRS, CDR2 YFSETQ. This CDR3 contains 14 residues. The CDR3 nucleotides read TGCGCCAGCAGCTCGGACAGTCCAACCGGGGAGCTGTTTTTT. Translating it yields CASSSDSPTGELFF.

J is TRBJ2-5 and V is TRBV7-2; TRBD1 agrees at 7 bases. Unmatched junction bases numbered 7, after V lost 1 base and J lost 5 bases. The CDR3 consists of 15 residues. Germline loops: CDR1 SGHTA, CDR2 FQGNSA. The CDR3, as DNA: TGTGCCAGCAGCTTAGTCAGGGGGTTGTCGGAGACCCAGTACTTC. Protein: CASSLVRGLSETQYF.